This is a list of T cell receptor beta chains from one sample in a study of T cells after yellow fever vaccination. TCRdb reprocessed the 5' RACE reads with MiXCR, giving one entry per CDR3 protein. Among 400,000 to 450,000 distinct CDR3 sequences listed, around 20% were seen once. The specimen comprised PBMCs, sampled before the yellow fever booster vaccination. The receptors stem from a man younger than 35 who received the YFV17D yellow fever vaccine. Each CDR3 is given with its conserved first and last residue. Fields, in order: clone size, V gene, CDR3 protein. Clone sizes are given selectively: once, few, many, or a class where the clone is expanded.

.	TRBV20-1	CSARKPGQLQETQYF
many	TRBV15	CATLPEAGGYVFNEQFF
once	TRBV3-1	CASSQAAAGENTIYF
many	TRBV4-1	CASSQEVAGGTEAFF
many	TRBV4-1	CASSQWGQGASPLHF
.	TRBV6-5	CASSYSLANEQYF
few	TRBV18	CASSPLGGQRFF
few	TRBV11-2	CASRTVTGISGEQYF
few	TRBV9	CASSIGTSGQDTQYF
few	TRBV5-1	CASSLTPLSGANVLTF
.	TRBV7-2	CASSLDGRWRNTIYF
few	TRBV4-2	CASSLIGGGGANVLTF
few	TRBV4-1	CASSQGSGGAVTQYF
many	TRBV6-6	CASSDRVYGYTF
.	TRBV20-1	CSARDRKRGAYNEQFF
.	TRBV4-3	CASSPVSGYGYTF
.	TRBV4-1	CASSQGSRGRTDTQYF
few	TRBV7-2	CASSLVATSEGYEQYF
few	TRBV10-3	CAISESDGDTQYF
few	TRBV10-3	CAIREGRSTDTQYF
many	TRBV12-3/TRBV12-4	CASSLAENQPQHF
.	TRBV5-6	CASRGNGRNTEAFF
few	TRBV29-1	CSVPGGQYLLDQPQHF
few	TRBV6-5	CASTDGGLETQYF
few	TRBV20-1	CSASAHAMNTEAFF
once	TRBV7-2	CACSPERGTQYF
few	TRBV4-3	CASSQEFTSLEQFF
.	TRBV24-1	CATSDRGQGTGNEQFF
few	TRBV5-4	CASSRESGGYGYTF
.	TRBV5-1	CASSFLTLADTQYF
.	TRBV2	CATREGGDIQYF
.	TRBV6-2/TRBV6-3	CASSYPRGGANTGELFF
few	TRBV5-4	CASSWASGGIYEQYF
.	TRBV7-2	CASSPTFRTPEQFF
.	TRBV5-1	CASKASGAYNEQFF
.	TRBV4-2	CASSQKGGPYSNQPQHF
.	TRBV10-3	CAISESAGQGFNEQYF
.	TRBV5-1	CASSFLPPGLAGGRPDTQYF
.	TRBV7-2	CASSSFWSERIQYF
.	TRBV7-3	CASSTDRGGTEAFF
.	TRBV7-2	CASSAGQAADTQYF
.	TRBV5-1	CASSVEWAAENSPLHF
few	TRBV11-2	CASSLVGTGPHGYTF
.	TRBV10-3	CAISEDVAEQYF
.	TRBV5-6	CASVRGRGTEAFF
few	TRBV10-3	CAIWSPGANVLTF
few	TRBV7-9	CASSPPGRDTTDTQYF
few	TRBV6-6	CASSYPLTGRKLYGYTF
many	TRBV6-5	CASSYFFTSSTDTQYF
.	TRBV12-3/TRBV12-4	CASSPVISGNTIYF